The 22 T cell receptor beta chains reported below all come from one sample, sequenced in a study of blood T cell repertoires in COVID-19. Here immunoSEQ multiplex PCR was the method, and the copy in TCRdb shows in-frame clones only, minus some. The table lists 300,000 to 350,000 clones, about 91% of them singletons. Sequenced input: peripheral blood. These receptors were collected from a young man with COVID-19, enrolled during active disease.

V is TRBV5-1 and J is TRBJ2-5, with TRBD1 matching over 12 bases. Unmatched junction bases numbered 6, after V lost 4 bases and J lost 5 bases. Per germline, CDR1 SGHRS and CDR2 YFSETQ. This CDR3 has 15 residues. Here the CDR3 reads CASSRGQGAPETQYF. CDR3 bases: TGCGCCAGCAGCAGGGGACAGGGGGCGCCGGAGACCCAGTACTTC.

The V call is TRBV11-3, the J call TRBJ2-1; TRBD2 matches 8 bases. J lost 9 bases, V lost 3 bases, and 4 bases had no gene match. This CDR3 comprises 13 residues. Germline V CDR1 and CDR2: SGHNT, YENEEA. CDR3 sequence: CASSLTSVSEQFF. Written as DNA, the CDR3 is TGTGCCAGCAGCTTGACTAGCGTCTCTGAGCAGTTCTTC. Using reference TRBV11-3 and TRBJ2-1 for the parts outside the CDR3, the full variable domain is EAGVVQSPRYKIIEKKQPVAFWCNPISGHNTLYWYLQNLGQGPELLIRYENEEAVDDSQLPKDRFSAERLKGVDSTLKIQPAELGDSAVYLCASSLTSVSEQFFGPGTRLTVL.

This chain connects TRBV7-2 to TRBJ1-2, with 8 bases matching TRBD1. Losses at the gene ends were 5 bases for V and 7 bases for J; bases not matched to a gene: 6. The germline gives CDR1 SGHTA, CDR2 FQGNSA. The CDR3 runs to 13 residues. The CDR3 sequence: CASSLDRDSGYTF. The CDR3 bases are TGTGCCAGCAGCCTGGACAGGGACTCTGGCTACACCTTC.

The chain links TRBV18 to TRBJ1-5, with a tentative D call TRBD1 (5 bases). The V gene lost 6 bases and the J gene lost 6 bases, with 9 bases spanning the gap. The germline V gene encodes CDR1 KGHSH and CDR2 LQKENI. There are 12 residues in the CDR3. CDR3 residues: CASSPDSQPQHF. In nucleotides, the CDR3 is TGTGCCAGCTCCCCCGACAGTCAGCCCCAGCATTTT.

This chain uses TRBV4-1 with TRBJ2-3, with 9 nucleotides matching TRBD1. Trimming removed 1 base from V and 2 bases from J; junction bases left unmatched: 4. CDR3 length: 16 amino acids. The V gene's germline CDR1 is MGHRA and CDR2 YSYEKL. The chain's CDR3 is CASSQVGQGNTDTQYF. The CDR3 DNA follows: TGCGCCAGCAGCCAAGTAGGACAGGGGAACACAGATACGCAGTATTTT.

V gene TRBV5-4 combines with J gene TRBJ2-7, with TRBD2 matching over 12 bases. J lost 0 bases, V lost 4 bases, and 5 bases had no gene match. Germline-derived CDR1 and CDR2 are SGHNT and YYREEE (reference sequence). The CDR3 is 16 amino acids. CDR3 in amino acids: CASSPPTSGSSYEQYF. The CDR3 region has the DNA TGTGCCAGCAGCCCGCCGACTAGCGGGAGCTCCTACGAGCAGTACTTC. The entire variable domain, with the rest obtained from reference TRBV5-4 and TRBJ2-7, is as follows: ETGVTQSPTHLIKTRGQQVTLRCSSQSGHNTVSWYQQALGQGPQFIFQYYREEENGRGNFPPRFSGLQFPNYSSELNVNALELDDSALYLCASSPPTSGSSYEQYFGPGTRLTVT.

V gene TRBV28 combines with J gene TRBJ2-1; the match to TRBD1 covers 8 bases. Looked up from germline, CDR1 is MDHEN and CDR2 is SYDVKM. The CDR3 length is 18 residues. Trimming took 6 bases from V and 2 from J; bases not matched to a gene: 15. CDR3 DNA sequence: TGTGCCAGCAGCACCCGCCGACGTACGGGACAGGCCTACAATGAGCAGTTCTTC. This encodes CASSTRRRTGQAYNEQFF.

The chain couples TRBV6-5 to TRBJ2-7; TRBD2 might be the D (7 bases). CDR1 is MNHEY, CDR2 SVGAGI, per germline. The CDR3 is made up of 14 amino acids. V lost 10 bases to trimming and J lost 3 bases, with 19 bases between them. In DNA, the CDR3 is TGTGCCACCTCCTTGGGGGGGCAGCACTACGAGCAGTACTTC. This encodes CATSLGGQHYEQYF.

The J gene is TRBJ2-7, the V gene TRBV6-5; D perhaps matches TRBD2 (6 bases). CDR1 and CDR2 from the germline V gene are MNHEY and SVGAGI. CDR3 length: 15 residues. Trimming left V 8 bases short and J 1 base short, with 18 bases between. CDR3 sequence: CASGSGGSESYEQYF. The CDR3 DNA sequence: TGTGCCAGCGGTAGTGGGGGGAGTGAATCCTACGAGCAGTACTTC.

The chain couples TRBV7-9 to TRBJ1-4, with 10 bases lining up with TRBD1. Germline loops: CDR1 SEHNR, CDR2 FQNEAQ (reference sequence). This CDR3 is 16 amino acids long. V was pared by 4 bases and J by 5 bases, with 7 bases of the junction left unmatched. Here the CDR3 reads CASSSGRTGGNEKLFF. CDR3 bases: TGTGCCAGCAGCTCGGGACGGACAGGGGGGAATGAAAAACTGTTTTTT.

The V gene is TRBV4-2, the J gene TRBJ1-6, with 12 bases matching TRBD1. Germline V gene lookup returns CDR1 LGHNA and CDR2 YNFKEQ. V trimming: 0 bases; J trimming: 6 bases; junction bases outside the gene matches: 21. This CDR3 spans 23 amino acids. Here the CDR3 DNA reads TGTGCCAGCAGCCAAGAAAGAGGGTCGGGACAGGGGGCGAAAAGTCGGGCTAATTCACCCCTCCACTTT. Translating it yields CASSQERGSGQGAKSRANSPLHF.

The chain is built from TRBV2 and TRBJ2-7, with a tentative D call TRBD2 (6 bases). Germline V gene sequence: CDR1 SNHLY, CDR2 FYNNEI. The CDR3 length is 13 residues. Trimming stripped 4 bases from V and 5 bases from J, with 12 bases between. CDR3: CASSGGVPNEQYF. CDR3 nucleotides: TGTGCCAGCAGTGGGGGGGTACCCAACGAGCAGTACTTC.

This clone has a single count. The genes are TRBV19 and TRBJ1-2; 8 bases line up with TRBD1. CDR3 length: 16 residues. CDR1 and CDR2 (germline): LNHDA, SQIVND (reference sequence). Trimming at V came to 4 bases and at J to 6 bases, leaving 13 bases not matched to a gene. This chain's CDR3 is CASSKNPMTGDNGYTF. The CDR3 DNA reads TGTGCCAGTAGTAAAAATCCCATGACAGGGGATAATGGCTACACCTTC.

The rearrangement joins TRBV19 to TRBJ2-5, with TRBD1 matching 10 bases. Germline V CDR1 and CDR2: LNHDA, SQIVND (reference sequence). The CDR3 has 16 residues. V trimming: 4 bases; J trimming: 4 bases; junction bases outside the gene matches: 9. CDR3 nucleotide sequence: TGTGCCAGTAGTAAGGACAGGGGGTATTCACGAGAGACCCAGTACTTC. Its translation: CASSKDRGYSRETQYF.

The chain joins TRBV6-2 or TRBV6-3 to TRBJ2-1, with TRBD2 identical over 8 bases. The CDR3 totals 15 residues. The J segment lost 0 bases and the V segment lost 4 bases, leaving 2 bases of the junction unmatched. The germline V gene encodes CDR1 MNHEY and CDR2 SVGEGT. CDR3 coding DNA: TGTGCCAGCAGTTTAGCGGGGAGCTCCTACAATGAGCAGTTCTTC. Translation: CASSLAGSSYNEQFF.

CDR3 in DNA: TGTGCCATCGCCGGGACTCCTTCCTACGAGCAGTACTTC. Translating gives CAIAGTPSYEQYF. J is TRBJ2-7 and V is TRBV10-3; D possibly corresponds to TRBD2 (6 bases). The CDR3 extends over 13 amino acids. V shed 8 bases and J shed 1 base, with 12 bases lying between them. Germline CDR1 and CDR2: ENHRY and SYGVKD.

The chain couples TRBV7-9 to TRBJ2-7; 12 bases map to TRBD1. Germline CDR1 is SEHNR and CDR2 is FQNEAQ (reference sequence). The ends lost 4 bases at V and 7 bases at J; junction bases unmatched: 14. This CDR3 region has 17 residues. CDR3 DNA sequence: TGTGCCAGCAGCTCAGCCAGGGGACAGGGGGCGCGAGGAGAGCAGTACTTC. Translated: CASSSARGQGARGEQYF.

The CDR3 protein is CASSPRLAGEETQYF. The CDR3 region has the DNA TGTGCCAGCAGCCCCAGACTAGCGGGGGAAGAGACCCAGTACTTC. The chain is built from TRBV5-4 and TRBJ2-5, with 12 positions matching TRBD2. Germline V lookup: CDR1 SGHNT, CDR2 YYREEE (reference sequence). The CDR3 loop spans 15 amino acids. Trimming removed 4 bases from V and 3 bases from J; junction bases left unmatched: 4.

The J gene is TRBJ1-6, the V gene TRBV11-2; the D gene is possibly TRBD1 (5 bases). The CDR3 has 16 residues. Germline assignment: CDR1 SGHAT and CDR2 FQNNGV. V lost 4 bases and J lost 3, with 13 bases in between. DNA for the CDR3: TGTGCCAGCAGCTCCCTTCTGACAGACTATAATTCACCCCTCCACTTT. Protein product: CASSSLLTDYNSPLHF.

Here the CDR3 DNA reads TGTGCCAGTAGCTACATACTCGGACAGGGCTCCTACGAGCAGTACTTC. Encoded protein: CASSYILGQGSYEQYF. The gene calls are TRBV19 and TRBJ2-7, with 8 bases lining up with TRBD1. Looked up from germline, CDR1 is LNHDA and CDR2 is SQIVND (reference sequence). This CDR3 spans 16 amino acids. Trimming at V came to 6 bases and at J to 0 bases, leaving 10 bases not matched to a gene. Full variable domain (missing parts from reference TRBV19 and TRBJ2-7): DGGITQSPKYLFRKEGQNVTLSCEQNLNHDAMYWYRQDPGQGLRLIYYSQIVNDFQKGDIAEGYSVSREKKESFPLTVTSAQKNPTAFYLCASSYILGQGSYEQYFGPGTRLTVT.

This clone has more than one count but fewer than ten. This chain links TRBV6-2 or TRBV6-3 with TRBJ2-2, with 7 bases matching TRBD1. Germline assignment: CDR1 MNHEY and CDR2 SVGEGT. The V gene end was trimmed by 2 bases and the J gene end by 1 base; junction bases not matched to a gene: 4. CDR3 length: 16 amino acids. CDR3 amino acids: CASSYRQGLNTGELFF. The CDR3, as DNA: TGTGCCAGCAGTTACAGACAGGGCCTGAACACCGGGGAGCTGTTTTTT.

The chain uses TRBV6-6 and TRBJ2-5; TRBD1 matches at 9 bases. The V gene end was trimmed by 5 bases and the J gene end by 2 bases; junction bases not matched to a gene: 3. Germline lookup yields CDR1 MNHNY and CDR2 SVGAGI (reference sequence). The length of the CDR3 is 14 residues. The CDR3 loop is CASSLGTGQETQYF. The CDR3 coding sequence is TGTGCCAGCAGTCTAGGGACAGGGCAAGAGACCCAGTACTTC.